A selection of T cell receptor beta chains follows, all from one sample in a study of blood T cell repertoires in COVID-19. Sequencing was performed with immunoSEQ multiplex PCR; in TCRdb, only in-frame clones are kept and a portion is missing. This sample has some 140,000 clones, with around nine tenths found just once. Sequenced material: peripheral blood. Receptors originate from a man over 45 with active or convalescent COVID-19. Both conserved end residues are part of each CDR3. The D gene is left open where the match is weak. A row's size may be missing; if present it is once, few, many or a size class.

j_gene: TRBJ1-2
d_gene: .
v_gene: TRBV28
abundance: .
CDR3aa: CASSGQFLYGYTF
CDR3nt: TGTGCCAGCAGTGGACAATTTCTCTATGGCTACACCTTC

j_gene: TRBJ2-5
d_gene: .
v_gene: TRBV19
abundance: .
CDR3aa: CASSVQIQETQYF
CDR3nt: TGTGCCAGTAGTGTACAAATCCAAGAGACCCAGTACTTC

j_gene: TRBJ2-3
d_gene: .
v_gene: TRBV5-1
abundance: .
CDR3aa: CASSPGGVGDTQYF
CDR3nt: TGCGCCAGCAGTCCCGGCGGGGTAGGAGATACGCAGTATTTT

j_gene: TRBJ2-1
d_gene: .
v_gene: TRBV5-1
abundance: once
CDR3aa: CASSLADDGTSYNEQFF
CDR3nt: TGCGCCAGCAGCTTGGCCGATGACGGGACTTCCTACAATGAGCAGTTCTTC

j_gene: TRBJ1-5
d_gene: .
v_gene: TRBV24-1
abundance: .
CDR3aa: CATSASTAVLNQPQHF
CDR3nt: TGTGCCACCAGTGCATCGACAGCTGTCCTCAATCAGCCCCAGCATTTT

j_gene: TRBJ1-1
d_gene: TRBD1
v_gene: TRBV27
abundance: .
CDR3aa: CASSTAGTGSEAFF
CDR3nt: TGTGCCAGCAGCACCGCCGGGACAGGGTCTGAAGCTTTCTTT

j_gene: TRBJ1-2
d_gene: .
v_gene: TRBV4-3
abundance: .
CDR3aa: CASSQRPGGEGYGYTF
CDR3nt: TGCGCCAGCAGCCAACGGCCCGGGGGAGAGGGCTATGGCTACACCTTC

j_gene: TRBJ2-7
d_gene: TRBD1
v_gene: TRBV11-2
abundance: .
CDR3aa: CASSNARQGSDEQYF
CDR3nt: TGTGCCAGCAGCAATGCCCGACAGGGGTCCGACGAGCAGTACTTC

j_gene: TRBJ2-4
d_gene: TRBD1
v_gene: TRBV19
abundance: .
CDR3aa: CASSEDRAPTGIQYF
CDR3nt: TGTGCCAGTAGTGAGGACAGGGCCCCTACGGGCATTCAGTACTTC

j_gene: TRBJ2-5
d_gene: TRBD1
v_gene: TRBV28
abundance: .
CDR3aa: CASRSTGTVQETQYF
CDR3nt: TGTGCCAGCAGGTCTACCGGGACAGTCCAAGAGACCCAGTACTTC

j_gene: TRBJ2-7
d_gene: .
v_gene: TRBV10-3
abundance: .
CDR3aa: CAISEYSKNYEQYF
CDR3nt: TGTGCCATCAGTGAGTACAGCAAGAACTACGAGCAGTACTTC

j_gene: TRBJ1-5
d_gene: .
v_gene: TRBV15
abundance: .
CDR3aa: CATSRKQDSNQPQHF
CDR3nt: TGTGCCACCAGCAGAAAACAGGATAGCAATCAGCCCCAGCATTTT

j_gene: TRBJ2-2
d_gene: .
v_gene: TRBV29-1
abundance: .
CDR3aa: CSVGRGNTGELFF
CDR3nt: TGCAGCGTTGGCAGGGGAAACACCGGGGAGCTGTTTTTT

j_gene: TRBJ1-4
d_gene: TRBD1
v_gene: TRBV29-1
abundance: .
CDR3aa: CSVEGTWTGGPMTTNEKLFF
CDR3nt: TGCAGCGTTGAAGGAACGTGGACAGGGGGACCAATGACAACTAATGAAAAACTGTTTTTT

j_gene: TRBJ2-3
d_gene: TRBD2
v_gene: TRBV5-1
abundance: .
CDR3aa: CASSLAGVLDTQYF
CDR3nt: TGCGCCAGCAGCTTAGCGGGGGTGTTGGATACGCAGTATTTT

j_gene: TRBJ2-5
d_gene: TRBD1
v_gene: TRBV4-1
abundance: .
CDR3aa: CASSLMNRGKEETQYF
CDR3nt: TGCGCCAGCAGCCTCATGAACAGGGGGAAGGAAGAGACCCAGTACTTC

j_gene: TRBJ2-3
d_gene: TRBD2
v_gene: TRBV27
abundance: .
CDR3aa: CASSLGTSRDTQYF
CDR3nt: TGTGCCAGCAGTCTAGGGACTAGCAGGGATACGCAGTATTTT

j_gene: TRBJ2-7
d_gene: .
v_gene: TRBV4-2
abundance: .
CDR3aa: CASSRNRDEQYF
CDR3nt: TGTGCCAGCAGCCGGAACAGGGACGAGCAGTACTTC

j_gene: TRBJ2-2
d_gene: .
v_gene: TRBV19
abundance: many
CDR3aa: CASSAGDGELFF
CDR3nt: TGTGCCAGTAGTGCAGGGGACGGGGAGCTGTTTTTT

j_gene: TRBJ1-5
d_gene: .
v_gene: TRBV6-1
abundance: .
CDR3aa: CASSEWQGNQPQHF
CDR3nt: TGTGCCAGCAGTGAATGGCAGGGTAATCAGCCCCAGCATTTT

j_gene: TRBJ1-1
d_gene: .
v_gene: TRBV3-1/TRBV3-2
abundance: once
CDR3aa: CASSQGPRFVAFF
CDR3nt: TGTGCCAGCAGCCAAGGACCGAGGTTTGTAGCTTTCTTT

j_gene: TRBJ2-2
d_gene: TRBD2
v_gene: TRBV2
abundance: .
CDR3aa: CASSEANGGAGELFF
CDR3nt: TGTGCCAGCAGTGAGGCCAACGGGGGGGCCGGGGAGCTGTTTTTT

j_gene: TRBJ1-3
d_gene: TRBD1
v_gene: TRBV7-2
abundance: .
CDR3aa: CASSRGTGGSLGSGNTIYF
CDR3nt: TGTGCCAGCAGCCGCGGGACAGGGGGCTCGCTGGGCTCTGGAAACACCATATATTTT

j_gene: TRBJ1-1
d_gene: .
v_gene: TRBV10-2
abundance: .
CDR3aa: CATRSGAEAFF
CDR3nt: TGCGCCACTAGGAGTGGGGCAGAAGCTTTCTTT

j_gene: TRBJ2-4
d_gene: .
v_gene: TRBV9
abundance: .
CDR3aa: CASSADRNIQYF
CDR3nt: TGTGCCAGCAGCGCGGACAGAAACATTCAGTACTTC

j_gene: TRBJ1-1
d_gene: .
v_gene: TRBV12-5
abundance: .
CDR3aa: CASGFGGVTEAFF
CDR3nt: TGTGCTAGTGGTTTTGGAGGGGTCACTGAAGCTTTCTTT

j_gene: TRBJ1-2
d_gene: .
v_gene: TRBV29-1
abundance: once
CDR3aa: CSVGQGSGYTF
CDR3nt: TGCAGCGTTGGTCAGGGGTCCGGCTACACCTTC

j_gene: TRBJ1-5
d_gene: TRBD1
v_gene: TRBV6-1
abundance: .
CDR3aa: CASSERGGWGNQPQHF
CDR3nt: TGTGCCAGCAGTGAAAGAGGGGGCTGGGGCAATCAGCCCCAGCATTTT

j_gene: TRBJ2-2
d_gene: .
v_gene: TRBV3-1/TRBV3-2
abundance: .
CDR3aa: CASNRGDTGELFF
CDR3nt: TGTGCCAGCAATCGGGGTGACACCGGGGAGCTGTTTTTT

j_gene: TRBJ1-4
d_gene: .
v_gene: TRBV4-1
abundance: .
CDR3aa: CASSQVAVNEKLFF
CDR3nt: TGCGCCAGCAGCCAAGTGGCAGTAAATGAAAAACTGTTTTTT

j_gene: TRBJ2-2
d_gene: TRBD1
v_gene: TRBV11-2
abundance: few
CDR3aa: CASRPTGGEGGELFF
CDR3nt: TGTGCCAGCAGACCCACAGGGGGCGAAGGCGGGGAGCTGTTTTTT

j_gene: TRBJ2-5
d_gene: .
v_gene: TRBV2
abundance: .
CDR3aa: CASSVGLQYETQYF
CDR3nt: TGTGCCAGCAGTGTTGGACTGCAATATGAGACCCAGTACTTC

j_gene: TRBJ1-2
d_gene: .
v_gene: TRBV18
abundance: .
CDR3aa: CASSPFEGHNYGYTF
CDR3nt: TGTGCCAGCTCACCATTCGAGGGACATAACTATGGCTACACCTTC

j_gene: TRBJ2-1
d_gene: .
v_gene: TRBV3-1/TRBV3-2
abundance: .
CDR3aa: CASSLVPTGTYNEQFF
CDR3nt: TGTGCCAGCAGCCTAGTGCCTACCGGGACATACAATGAGCAGTTCTTC

j_gene: TRBJ2-7
d_gene: .
v_gene: TRBV5-8
abundance: .
CDR3aa: CASSLFSWDNSYEQYF
CDR3nt: TGTGCCAGCAGCTTGTTTTCTTGGGACAACTCCTACGAGCAGTACTTC

j_gene: TRBJ2-5
d_gene: .
v_gene: TRBV28
abundance: .
CDR3aa: CASSYGGTGQETQYF
CDR3nt: TGTGCCAGCAGTTACGGAGGGACTGGCCAAGAGACCCAGTACTTC

j_gene: TRBJ1-1
d_gene: .
v_gene: TRBV28
abundance: .
CDR3aa: CASSLRGVSTEAFF
CDR3nt: TGTGCCAGCAGTTTACGGGGGGTTAGCACTGAAGCTTTCTTT

j_gene: TRBJ2-1
d_gene: TRBD2
v_gene: TRBV27
abundance: .
CDR3aa: CASTYLGTSGKDEQFF
CDR3nt: TGTGCCAGCACCTACCTCGGGACTAGCGGGAAGGATGAGCAGTTCTTC

j_gene: TRBJ1-3
d_gene: TRBD1
v_gene: TRBV18
abundance: .
CDR3aa: CASSPAMGQTGGNTIYF
CDR3nt: TGTGCCAGCTCACCCGCGATGGGACAGACGGGCGGAAACACCATATATTTT

j_gene: TRBJ1-1
d_gene: .
v_gene: TRBV9
abundance: .
CDR3aa: CASSVGGGMSEAFF
CDR3nt: TGTGCCAGCAGCGTAGGTGGCGGGATGTCTGAAGCTTTCTTT

j_gene: TRBJ2-7
d_gene: TRBD2
v_gene: TRBV5-1
abundance: few
CDR3aa: CASSLFGGSYEQYF
CDR3nt: TGCGCCAGCAGCTTATTTGGCGGGAGCTACGAGCAGTACTTC

j_gene: TRBJ2-1
d_gene: .
v_gene: TRBV4-3
abundance: once
CDR3aa: CASSPSWVGHNEQFF
CDR3nt: TGCGCCAGCAGCCCGTCCTGGGTTGGGCACAATGAGCAGTTCTTC

j_gene: TRBJ1-5
d_gene: .
v_gene: TRBV4-1
abundance: .
CDR3aa: CASSQESIPRGNQPQHF
CDR3nt: TGCGCCAGCAGCCAAGAATCGATCCCCCGAGGCAATCAGCCCCAGCATTTT

j_gene: TRBJ1-2
d_gene: TRBD1
v_gene: TRBV19
abundance: .
CDR3aa: CASSLGTAYGYTF
CDR3nt: TGTGCCAGTAGTTTGGGGACAGCGTATGGCTACACCTTC

j_gene: TRBJ1-6
d_gene: TRBD1
v_gene: TRBV6-5
abundance: .
CDR3aa: CASSQGQGAYSPLHF
CDR3nt: TGTGCCAGCAGTCAGGGACAGGGGGCATACTCACCCCTCCACTTT

j_gene: TRBJ1-5
d_gene: TRBD1
v_gene: TRBV28
abundance: .
CDR3aa: CASRPTGDNQPQHF
CDR3nt: TGTGCCAGCAGGCCTACAGGGGACAATCAGCCCCAGCATTTT

j_gene: TRBJ2-5
d_gene: TRBD1
v_gene: TRBV4-2
abundance: .
CDR3aa: CASSPRTGAETQYF
CDR3nt: TGTGCCAGCAGCCCTAGGACAGGGGCAGAGACCCAGTACTTC

j_gene: TRBJ2-1
d_gene: TRBD1
v_gene: TRBV30
abundance: once
CDR3aa: CAWNRQGMGYNEQFF
CDR3nt: TGTGCCTGGAACCGACAGGGTATGGGTTACAATGAGCAGTTCTTC

j_gene: TRBJ1-6
d_gene: TRBD1
v_gene: TRBV30
abundance: .
CDR3aa: CAWRGQGSSPLHF
CDR3nt: TGTGCCTGGAGGGGACAGGGATCCTCACCCCTCCACTTT

j_gene: TRBJ1-2
d_gene: TRBD1
v_gene: TRBV24-1
abundance: .
CDR3aa: CATSDRRTGPVGYTF
CDR3nt: TGTGCCACCAGTGATCGGCGGACAGGGCCTGTTGGCTACACCTTC

j_gene: TRBJ2-5
d_gene: .
v_gene: TRBV24-1
abundance: once
CDR3aa: CATSDYDRTETQYF
CDR3nt: TGTGCCACCAGTGATTATGACAGGACAGAGACCCAGTACTTC

j_gene: TRBJ2-1
d_gene: .
v_gene: TRBV5-4
abundance: once
CDR3aa: CATRGASDVEQFF
CDR3nt: TGTGCCACCCGGGGGGCCAGTGACGTTGAGCAGTTCTTC

j_gene: TRBJ2-3
d_gene: .
v_gene: TRBV10-3
abundance: .
CDR3aa: CAISLLAGSTDTQYF
CDR3nt: TGTGCCATCAGTTTGTTGGCGGGCAGCACAGATACGCAGTATTTT